This T cell receptor beta chain was documented in a study of somatic mutations in cytotoxic T cells in rheumatoid arthritis. General study results and limits: The slightly lower representation of TRBV07 among rheumatoid arthritis patients did not undergo correction for multiple comparisons. The identity of the antigens targeted by the expanded CD8+ clones remained unknown. It was found that CD8+ T-cell clonality in rheumatoid arthritis patients did not differ significantly from that in age-matched healthy controls.

Sequencing was performed with immunoSEQ multiplex PCR; in TCRdb, only in-frame clones are kept and a portion is missing. The table has about 29,000 clones, approximately 86% seen once. Per the germline V gene, CDR1 is MDHEN and CDR2 is SYDVKM. The CDR3 covers 14 residues. The J segment lost 3 bases and the V segment lost 6 bases, leaving 4 bases of the junction unmatched. Of note for this clone: Its antigen is currently unknown.

Material: CD8+ T cells sorted from blood. The gene calls are TRBV28 and TRBJ2-1; TRBD1 aligns across 8 bases. This clonotype was obtained from an adult with rheumatoid arthritis. The CDR3 spells CASRSGTGYNEQFF. The CDR3 DNA reads TGTGCCAGCAGATCCGGGACAGGCTACAATGAGCAGTTCTTC.